Sequencing of this TCR beta chain was carried out in a study of neurological immune-mediated disorders. Many counts were recorded for this clonotype. From the 5' RACE reads, TCRdb called clonotypes with MiXCR, one entry per CDR3 protein. The sample includes about 30,000 distinct CDR3 sequences, around 5.9% seen only once; the top ten take about 2.1%. The germline V gene encodes CDR1 DFQATT and CDR2 SNEGSKA (reference sequence). The CDR3 loop spans 14 amino acids. The V gene end was trimmed by 6 bases and the J gene end by 7 bases; junction bases not matched to a gene: 7. The origin of this receptor is a woman aged 50 to 60 in good health. The sample consisted of CD4+ T cells from blood. The chain is built from TRBV20-1 and TRBJ2-2, with 11 bases lining up with TRBD2. The CDR3 region has the DNA TGCAGTGCAATAGCGGGGGGGCTTGACGGGGAGCTGTTTTTT. Translation: CSAIAGGLDGELFF.